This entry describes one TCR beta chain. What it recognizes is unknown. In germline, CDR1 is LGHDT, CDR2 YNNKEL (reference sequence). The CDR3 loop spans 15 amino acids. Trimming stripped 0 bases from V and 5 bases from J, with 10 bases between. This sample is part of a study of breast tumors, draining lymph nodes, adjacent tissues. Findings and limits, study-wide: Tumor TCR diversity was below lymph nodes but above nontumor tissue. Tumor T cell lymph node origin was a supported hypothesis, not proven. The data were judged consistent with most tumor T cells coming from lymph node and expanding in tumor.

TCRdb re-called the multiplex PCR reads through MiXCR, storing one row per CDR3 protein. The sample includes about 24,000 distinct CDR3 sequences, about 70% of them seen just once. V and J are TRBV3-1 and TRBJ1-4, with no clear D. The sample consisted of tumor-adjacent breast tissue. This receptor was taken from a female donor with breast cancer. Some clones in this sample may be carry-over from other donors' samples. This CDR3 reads CASSQDKKGNEKLFF. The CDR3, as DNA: TGTGCCAGCAGCCAAGATAAAAAGGGCAATGAAAAACTGTTTTTT.